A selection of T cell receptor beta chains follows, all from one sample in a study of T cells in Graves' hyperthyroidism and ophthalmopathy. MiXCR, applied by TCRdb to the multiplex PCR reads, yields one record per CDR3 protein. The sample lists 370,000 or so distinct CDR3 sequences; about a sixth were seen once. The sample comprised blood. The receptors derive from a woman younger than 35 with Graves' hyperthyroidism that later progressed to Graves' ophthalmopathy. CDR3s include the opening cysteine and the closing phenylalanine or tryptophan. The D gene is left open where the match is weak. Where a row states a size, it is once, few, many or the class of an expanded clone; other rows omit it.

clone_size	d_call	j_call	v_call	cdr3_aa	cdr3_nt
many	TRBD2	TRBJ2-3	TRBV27	CASSLSPIAGATDTQYF	TGTGCCAGCAGCTTGTCCCCCATAGCGGGAGCCACAGATACGCAGTATTTT
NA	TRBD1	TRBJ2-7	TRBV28	CASGLTGTHEQYF	TGTGCCAGCGGACTGACAGGGACCCACGAGCAGTACTTC
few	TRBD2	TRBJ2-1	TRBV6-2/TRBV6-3	CASSPPRGRALNEQFF	TGTGCCAGCAGTCCTCCACGAGGGAGGGCCCTGAATGAGCAGTTCTTC
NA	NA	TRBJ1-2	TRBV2	CASRVDGGYTF	TGTGCCAGCAGAGTGGACGGGGGCTACACCTTC
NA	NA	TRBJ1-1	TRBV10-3	CAINHGIGDTEAFF	TGTGCCATCAACCATGGGATTGGGGACACTGAAGCTTTCTTT
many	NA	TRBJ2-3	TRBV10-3	CAIKIPSTDTQYF	TGTGCCATCAAAATTCCTAGCACAGATACGCAGTATTTT
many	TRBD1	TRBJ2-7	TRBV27	CASSLSQGAPGEQYF	TGTGCCAGCAGTTTAAGCCAGGGGGCGCCTGGCGAGCAGTACTTC
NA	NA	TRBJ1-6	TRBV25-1	CASHPGGDKHNSPLHF	TGTGCCAGCCACCCGGGAGGAGACAAACATAATTCACCCCTCCACTTT
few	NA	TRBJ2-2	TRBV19	CASSRFGGWTVNTGELFF	TGTGCCAGTAGCCGCTTTGGGGGATGGACGGTCAACACCGGGGAGCTGTTTTTT
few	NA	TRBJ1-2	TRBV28	CASTVLPSPGYTF	TGTGCCAGCACCGTACTACCTAGCCCTGGCTACACCTTC
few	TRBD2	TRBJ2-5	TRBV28	CASTQWAGEGETQYF	TGTGCCAGCACCCAATGGGCGGGGGAGGGAGAGACCCAGTACTTC
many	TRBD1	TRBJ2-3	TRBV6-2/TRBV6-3	CASTSQGRLSDTQYF	TGTGCCAGTACCTCACAGGGGAGACTGTCAGATACGCAGTATTTT
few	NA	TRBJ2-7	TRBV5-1	CASSLGTRNYYEQYF	TGCGCCAGCAGCTTGGGGACCCGGAATTACTACGAGCAGTACTTC
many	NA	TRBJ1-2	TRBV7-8	CASSLALHLGGYTF	TGTGCCAGCAGCTTAGCGCTACATTTAGGTGGCTACACCTTC
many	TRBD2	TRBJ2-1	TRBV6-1	CASSEAVEGGRFFVEQFF	TGTGCCAGCAGTGAAGCAGTGGAGGGAGGGCGGTTTTTCGTTGAGCAGTTCTTC
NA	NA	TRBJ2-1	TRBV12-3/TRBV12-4	CASTGEGTGGHGQFF	TGTGCCAGCACCGGGGAGGGGACAGGCGGTCATGGGCAGTTCTTC
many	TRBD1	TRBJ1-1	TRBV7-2	CASSPWGTENTEAFF	TGTGCCAGCAGCCCATGGGGGACAGAGAACACTGAAGCTTTCTTT
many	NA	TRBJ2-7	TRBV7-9	CASSFPDYEQYF	TGTGCCAGCAGCTTCCCCGACTACGAGCAGTACTTC
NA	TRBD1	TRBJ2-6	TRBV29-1	CSALGQDSSGANVLTF	TGCAGCGCTCTGGGACAGGACAGCTCTGGGGCCAACGTCCTGACTTTC
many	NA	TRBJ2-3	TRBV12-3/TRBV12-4	CASTPRTDTQYF	TGTGCCAGCACTCCCCGCACAGATACGCAGTATTTT
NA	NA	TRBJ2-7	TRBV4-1	CASSQDPSLAPLEQYF	TGCGCCAGCAGCCAAGACCCTAGTCTAGCCCCTCTCGAGCAGTACTTC
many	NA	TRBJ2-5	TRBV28	CASGPHETQYF	TGTGCCAGTGGACCTCACGAGACCCAGTACTTC
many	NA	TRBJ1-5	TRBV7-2	CASSLGGGLGNQPQHF	TGTGCCAGCAGCTTAGGGGGAGGGTTGGGCAATCAGCCCCAGCATTTT
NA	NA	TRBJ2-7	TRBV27	CASTGLSYEQYF	TGTGCCAGCACGGGGTTATCCTACGAGCAGTACTTC
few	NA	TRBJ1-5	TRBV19	CASSISFNQPQHF	TGTGCCAGTAGTATCAGTTTTAATCAGCCCCAGCATTTT
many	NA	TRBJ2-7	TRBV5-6	CASSSNRAKLVYEQYF	TGTGCCAGCAGCTCCAATAGGGCGAAGCTCGTCTACGAGCAGTACTTC
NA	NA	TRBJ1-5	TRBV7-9	CASSSSEFQPQHF	TGTGCCAGCAGCTCTAGCGAGTTTCAGCCCCAGCATTTT
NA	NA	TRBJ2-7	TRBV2	CASSEGPGKIYEQYF	TGTGCCAGCAGTGAAGGTCCCGGGAAGATCTACGAGCAGTACTTC
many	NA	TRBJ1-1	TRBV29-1	CSVEVVVRRHLNTEAFF	TGCAGCGTTGAAGTTGTGGTACGACGACACCTGAACACTGAAGCTTTCTTT